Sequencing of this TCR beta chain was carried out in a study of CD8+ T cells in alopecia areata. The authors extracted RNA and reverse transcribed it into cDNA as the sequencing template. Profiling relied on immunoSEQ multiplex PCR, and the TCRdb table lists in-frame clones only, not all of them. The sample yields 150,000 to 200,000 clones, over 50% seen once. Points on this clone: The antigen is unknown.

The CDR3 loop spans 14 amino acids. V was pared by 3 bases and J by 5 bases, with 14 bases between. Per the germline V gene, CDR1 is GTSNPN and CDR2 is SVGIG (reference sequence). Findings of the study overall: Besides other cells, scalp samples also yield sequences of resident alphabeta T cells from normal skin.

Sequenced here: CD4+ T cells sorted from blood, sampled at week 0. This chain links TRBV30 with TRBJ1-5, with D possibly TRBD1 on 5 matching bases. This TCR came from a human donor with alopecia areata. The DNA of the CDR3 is TGTGCCTGGAGCGGGACCAGCATCCATCAGCCCCAGCATTTT. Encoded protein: CAWSGTSIHQPQHF.